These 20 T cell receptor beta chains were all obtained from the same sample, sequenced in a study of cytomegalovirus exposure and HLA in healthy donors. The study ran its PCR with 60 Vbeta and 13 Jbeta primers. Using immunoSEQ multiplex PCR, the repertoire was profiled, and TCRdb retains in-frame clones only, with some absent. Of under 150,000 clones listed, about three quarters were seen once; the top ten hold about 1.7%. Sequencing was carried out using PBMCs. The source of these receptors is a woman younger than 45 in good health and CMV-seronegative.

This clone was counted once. The DNA for the CDR3 is TGTGCCAGCAGCTTAGAGGGGCTCCCCAGGGGCAATCAGCCCCAGCATTTT. Its protein product is CASSLEGLPRGNQPQHF. The chain has TRBV7-2 and TRBJ1-5, with D tentatively TRBD1 (5 bases). This CDR3 spans 17 amino acids. The V end lost 1 base, the J end lost 2 bases, and 15 bases lay between the germline ends. Germline-derived CDR1 and CDR2 are SGHTA and FQGNSA.

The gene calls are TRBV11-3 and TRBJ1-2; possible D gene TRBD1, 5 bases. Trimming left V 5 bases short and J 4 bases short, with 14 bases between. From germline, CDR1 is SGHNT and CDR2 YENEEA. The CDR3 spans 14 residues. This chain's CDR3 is CASSRPGRGYGYTF. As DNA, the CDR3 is TGTGCCAGCAGCCGGCCGGGGAGGGGCTATGGCTACACCTTC. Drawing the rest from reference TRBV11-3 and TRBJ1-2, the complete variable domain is EAGVVQSPRYKIIEKKQPVAFWCNPISGHNTLYWYLQNLGQGPELLIRYENEEAVDDSQLPKDRFSAERLKGVDSTLKIQPAELGDSAVYLCASSRPGRGYGYTFGSGTRLTVV.

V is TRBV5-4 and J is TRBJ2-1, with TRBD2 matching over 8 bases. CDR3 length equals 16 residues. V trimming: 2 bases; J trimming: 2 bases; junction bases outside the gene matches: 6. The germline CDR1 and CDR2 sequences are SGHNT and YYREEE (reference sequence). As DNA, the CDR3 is TGTGCCAGCAGCTTCCCCGGGAGGGGACCCTACAATGAGCAGTTCTTC. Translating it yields CASSFPGRGPYNEQFF.

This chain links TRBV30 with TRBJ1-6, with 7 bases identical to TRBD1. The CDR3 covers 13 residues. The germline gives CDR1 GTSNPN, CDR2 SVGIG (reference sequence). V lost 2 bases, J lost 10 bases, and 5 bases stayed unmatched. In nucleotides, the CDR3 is TGTGCCTGGAGTAGGACAGGACAATCACCCCTCCACTTT. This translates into CAWSRTGQSPLHF.

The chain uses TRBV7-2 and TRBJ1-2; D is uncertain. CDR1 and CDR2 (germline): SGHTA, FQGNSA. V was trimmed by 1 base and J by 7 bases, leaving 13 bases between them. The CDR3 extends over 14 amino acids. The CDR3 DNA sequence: TGTGCCAGCAGCTTAGACCTTAAGTCAGGTGGCTACACCTTC. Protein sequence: CASSLDLKSGGYTF.

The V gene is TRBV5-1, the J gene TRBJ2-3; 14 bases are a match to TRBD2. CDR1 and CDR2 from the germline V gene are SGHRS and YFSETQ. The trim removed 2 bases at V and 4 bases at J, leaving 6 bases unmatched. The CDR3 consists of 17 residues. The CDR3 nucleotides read TGCGCCAGCAGCTTCGGACTAGCGGGGGGATGGTCAGATACGCAGTATTTT. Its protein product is CASSFGLAGGWSDTQYF. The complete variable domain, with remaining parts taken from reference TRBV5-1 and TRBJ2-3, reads KAGVTQTPRYLIKTRGQQVTLSCSPISGHRSVSWYQQTPGQGLQFLFEYFSETQRNKGNFPGRFSGRQFSNSRSEMNVSTLELGDSALYLCASSFGLAGGWSDTQYFGPGTRLTVL.

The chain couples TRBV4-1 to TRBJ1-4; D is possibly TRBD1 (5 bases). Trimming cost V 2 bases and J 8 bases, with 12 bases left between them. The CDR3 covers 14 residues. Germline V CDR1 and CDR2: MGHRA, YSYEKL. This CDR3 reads CASSQFIPGEKLFF. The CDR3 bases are TGCGCCAGCAGCCAATTCATACCAGGGGAAAAACTGTTTTTT.

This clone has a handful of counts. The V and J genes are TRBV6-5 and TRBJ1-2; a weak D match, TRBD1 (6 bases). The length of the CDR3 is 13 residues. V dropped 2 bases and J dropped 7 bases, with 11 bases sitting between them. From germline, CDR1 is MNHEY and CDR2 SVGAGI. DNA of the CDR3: TGTGCCAGCAGTTACGACGGGGGGCCTGGCTACACCTTC. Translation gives CASSYDGGPGYTF.

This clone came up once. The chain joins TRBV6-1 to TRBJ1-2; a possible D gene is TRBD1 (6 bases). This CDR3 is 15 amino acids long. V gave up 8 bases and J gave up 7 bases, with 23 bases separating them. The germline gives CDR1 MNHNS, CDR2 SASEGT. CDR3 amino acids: CASRLGDTAPGGYTF. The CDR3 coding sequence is TGTGCCAGCCGGTTGGGGGACACAGCCCCGGGTGGCTACACCTTC.

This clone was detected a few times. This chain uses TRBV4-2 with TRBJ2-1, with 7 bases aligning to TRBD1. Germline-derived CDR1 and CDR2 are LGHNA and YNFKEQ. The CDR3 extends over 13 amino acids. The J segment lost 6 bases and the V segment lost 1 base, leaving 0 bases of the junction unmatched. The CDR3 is CASSQGTGNEQFF. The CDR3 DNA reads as TGTGCCAGCAGCCAAGGGACAGGCAATGAGCAGTTCTTC.

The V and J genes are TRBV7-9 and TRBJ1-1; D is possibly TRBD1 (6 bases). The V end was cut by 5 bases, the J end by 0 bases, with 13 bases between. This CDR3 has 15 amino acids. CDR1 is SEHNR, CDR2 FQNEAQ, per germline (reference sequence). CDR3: CASSPQGIMNTEAFF. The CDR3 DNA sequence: TGTGCCAGCAGCCCCCAGGGGATTATGAACACTGAAGCTTTCTTT.

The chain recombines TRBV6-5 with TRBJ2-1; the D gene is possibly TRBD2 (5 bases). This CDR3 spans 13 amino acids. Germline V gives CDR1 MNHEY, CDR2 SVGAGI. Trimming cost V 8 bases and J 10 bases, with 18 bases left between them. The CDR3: CASSLSGSPEQFF. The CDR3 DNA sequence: TGTGCCAGCTCCCTCTCGGGGAGCCCCGAGCAGTTCTTC.

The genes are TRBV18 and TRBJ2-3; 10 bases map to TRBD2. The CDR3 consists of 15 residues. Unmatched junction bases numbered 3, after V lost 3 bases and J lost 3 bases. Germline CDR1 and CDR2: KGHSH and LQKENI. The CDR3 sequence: CASSPLAGETDTQYF. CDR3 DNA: TGTGCCAGCTCACCCCTAGCGGGGGAGACAGATACGCAGTATTTT.

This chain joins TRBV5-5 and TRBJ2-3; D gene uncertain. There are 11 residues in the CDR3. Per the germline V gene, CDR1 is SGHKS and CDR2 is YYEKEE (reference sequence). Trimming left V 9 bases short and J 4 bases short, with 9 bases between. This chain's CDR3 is CATHLADTQYF. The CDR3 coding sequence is TGTGCCACTCACTTAGCAGATACGCAGTATTTT.

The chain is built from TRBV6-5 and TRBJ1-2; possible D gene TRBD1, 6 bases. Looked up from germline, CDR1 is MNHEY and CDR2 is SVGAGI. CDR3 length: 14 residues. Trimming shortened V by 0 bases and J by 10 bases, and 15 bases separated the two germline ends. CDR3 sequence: CASSYSRTELFYTF. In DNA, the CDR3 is TGTGCCAGCAGTTACTCGAGGACAGAGCTTTTCTACACCTTC.

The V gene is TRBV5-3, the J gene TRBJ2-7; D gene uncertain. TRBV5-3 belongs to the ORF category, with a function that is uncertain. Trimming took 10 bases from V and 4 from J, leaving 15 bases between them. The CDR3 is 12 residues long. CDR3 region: CAPILVQYEQYF. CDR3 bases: TGTGCCCCCATATTAGTCCAATACGAGCAGTACTTC.

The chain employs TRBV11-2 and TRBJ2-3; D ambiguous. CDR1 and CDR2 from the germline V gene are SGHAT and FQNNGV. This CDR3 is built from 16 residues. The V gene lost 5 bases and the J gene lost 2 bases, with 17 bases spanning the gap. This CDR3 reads CASSRRGPRSTDTQYF. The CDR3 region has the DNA TGTGCCAGCAGCCGGAGAGGCCCCCGGTCCACAGATACGCAGTATTTT.

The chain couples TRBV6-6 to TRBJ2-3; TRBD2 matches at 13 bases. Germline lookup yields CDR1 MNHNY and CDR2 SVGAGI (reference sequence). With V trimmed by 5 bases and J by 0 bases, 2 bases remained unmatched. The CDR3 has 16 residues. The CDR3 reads CASSKGLAGSTDTQYF. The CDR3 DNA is TGTGCCAGCAGTAAGGGACTAGCGGGAAGCACAGATACGCAGTATTTT.

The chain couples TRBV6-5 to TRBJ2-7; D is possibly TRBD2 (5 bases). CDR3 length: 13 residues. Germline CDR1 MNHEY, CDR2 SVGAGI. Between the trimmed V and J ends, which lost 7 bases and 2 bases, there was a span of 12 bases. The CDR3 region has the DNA TGTGCCAGCACGAGGGTTACCCCCTACGAGCAGTACTTC. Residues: CASTRVTPYEQYF.

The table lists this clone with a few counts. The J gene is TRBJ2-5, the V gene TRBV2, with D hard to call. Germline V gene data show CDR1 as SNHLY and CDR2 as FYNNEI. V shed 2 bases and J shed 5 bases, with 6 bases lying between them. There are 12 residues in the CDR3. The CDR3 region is CASSEIAETQYF. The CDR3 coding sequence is TGTGCCAGCAGTGAAATCGCGGAGACCCAGTACTTC.